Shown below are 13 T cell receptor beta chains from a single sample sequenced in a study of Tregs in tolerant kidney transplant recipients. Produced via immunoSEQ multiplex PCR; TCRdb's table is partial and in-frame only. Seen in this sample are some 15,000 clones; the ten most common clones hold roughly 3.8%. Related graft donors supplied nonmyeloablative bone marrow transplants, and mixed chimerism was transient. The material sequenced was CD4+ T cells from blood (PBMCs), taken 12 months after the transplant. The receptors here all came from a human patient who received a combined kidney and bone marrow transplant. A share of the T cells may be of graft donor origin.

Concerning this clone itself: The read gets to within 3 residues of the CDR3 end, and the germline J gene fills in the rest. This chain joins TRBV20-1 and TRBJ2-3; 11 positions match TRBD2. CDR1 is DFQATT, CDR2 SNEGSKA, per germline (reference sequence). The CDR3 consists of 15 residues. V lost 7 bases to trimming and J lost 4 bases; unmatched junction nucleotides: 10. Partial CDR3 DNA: TGCAGTGTCCTAGATAGCGGGAGGGCTGCAGATACG. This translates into CSVLDSGRAADT. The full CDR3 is CSVLDSGRAADTQYF.

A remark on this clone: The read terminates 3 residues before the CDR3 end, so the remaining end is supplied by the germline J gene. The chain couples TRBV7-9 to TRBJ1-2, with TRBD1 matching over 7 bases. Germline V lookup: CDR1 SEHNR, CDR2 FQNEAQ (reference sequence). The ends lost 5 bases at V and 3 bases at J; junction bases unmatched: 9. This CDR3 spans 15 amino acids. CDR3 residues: CASSPGRGNDYGYTF. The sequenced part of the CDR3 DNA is TGTGCCAGCAGCCCCGGCAGGGGGAATGACTATGGC. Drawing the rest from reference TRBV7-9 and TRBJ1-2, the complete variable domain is DTGVSQNPRHKITKRGQNVTFRCDPISEHNRLYWYRQTLGQGPEFLTYFQNEAQLEKSRLLSDRFSAERPKGSFSTLEIQRTEQGDSAMYLCASSPGRGNDYGYTFGSGTRLTVV.

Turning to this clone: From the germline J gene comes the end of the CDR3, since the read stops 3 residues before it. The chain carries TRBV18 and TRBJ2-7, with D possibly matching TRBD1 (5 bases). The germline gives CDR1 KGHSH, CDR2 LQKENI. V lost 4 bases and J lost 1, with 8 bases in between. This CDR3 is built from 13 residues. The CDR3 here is CASSLTGSYEQYF. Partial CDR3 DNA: TGTGCCAGCTCACTTACAGGATCCTACGAG.

The CDR3 bases that were read are TGCGCCAGCAGCACCACCGGGACAGGGTCCGAAGGC. Its protein is CASSTTGTGSEG. The full CDR3 protein is CASSTTGTGSEGYTF. This chain uses TRBV5-1 with TRBJ1-2; 9 bases are a match to TRBD1. The read terminates 3 residues before the CDR3 end, so the remaining end is supplied by the germline J gene. Germline assignment: CDR1 SGHRS and CDR2 YFSETQ. The CDR3 is 15 amino acids. Filled out from reference TRBV5-1 and TRBJ1-2, the complete variable domain reads KAGVTQTPRYLIKTRGQQVTLSCSPISGHRSVSWYQQTPGQGLQFLFEYFSETQRNKGNFPGRFSGRQFSNSRSEMNVSTLELGDSALYLCASSTTGTGSEGYTFGSGTRLTVV.

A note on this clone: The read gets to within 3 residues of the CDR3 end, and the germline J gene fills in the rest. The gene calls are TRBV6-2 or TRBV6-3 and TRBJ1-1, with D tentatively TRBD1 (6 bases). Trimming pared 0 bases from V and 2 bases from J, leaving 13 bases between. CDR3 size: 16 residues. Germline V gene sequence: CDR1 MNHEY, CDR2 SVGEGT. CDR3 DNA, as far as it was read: TGTGCCAGCAGTTACTCCGGGGGGCAGCTAAACACTGAA. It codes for CASSYSGGQLNTE. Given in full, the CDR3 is CASSYSGGQLNTEAFF.

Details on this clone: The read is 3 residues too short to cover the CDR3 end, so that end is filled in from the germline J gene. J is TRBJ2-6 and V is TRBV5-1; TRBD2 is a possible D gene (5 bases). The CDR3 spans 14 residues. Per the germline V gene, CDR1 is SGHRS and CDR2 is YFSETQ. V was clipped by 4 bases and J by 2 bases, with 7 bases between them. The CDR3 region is CASSPGAGANVLTF. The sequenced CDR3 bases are TGCGCCAGCAGCCCCGGGGCTGGGGCCAACGTC.

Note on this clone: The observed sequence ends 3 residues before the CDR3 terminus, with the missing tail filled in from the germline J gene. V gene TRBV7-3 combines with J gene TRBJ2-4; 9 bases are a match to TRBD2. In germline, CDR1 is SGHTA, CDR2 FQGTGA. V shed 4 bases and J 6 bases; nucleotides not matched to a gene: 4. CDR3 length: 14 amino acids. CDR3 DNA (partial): TGTGCCAGCAGCTCCGGACTAGCGCCAAACATT. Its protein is CASSSGLAPNI. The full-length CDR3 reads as CASSSGLAPNIQYF. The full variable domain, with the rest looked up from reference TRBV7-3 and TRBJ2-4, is GAGVSQTPSNKVTEKGKYVELRCDPISGHTALYWYRQSLGQGPEFLIYFQGTGAADDSGLPNDRFFAVRPEGSVSTLKIQRTERGDSAVYLCASSSGLAPNIQYFGAGTRLSVL.

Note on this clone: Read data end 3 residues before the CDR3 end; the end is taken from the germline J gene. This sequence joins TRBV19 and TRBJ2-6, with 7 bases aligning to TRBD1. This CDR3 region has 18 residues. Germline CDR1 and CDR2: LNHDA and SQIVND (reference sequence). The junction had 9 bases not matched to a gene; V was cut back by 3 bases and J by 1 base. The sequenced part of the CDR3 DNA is TGTGCCAGTAGTATGGGTGACAGGGTAGGTTCTGGGGCCAACGTC. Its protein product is CASSMGDRVGSGANV. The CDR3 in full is CASSMGDRVGSGANVLTF.

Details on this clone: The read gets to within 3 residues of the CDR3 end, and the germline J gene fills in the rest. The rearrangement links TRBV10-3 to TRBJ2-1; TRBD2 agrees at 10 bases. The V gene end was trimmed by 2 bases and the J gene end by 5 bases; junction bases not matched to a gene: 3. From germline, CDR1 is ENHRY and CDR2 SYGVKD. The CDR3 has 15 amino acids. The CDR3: CAISETSGTHNEQFF. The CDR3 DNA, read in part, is TGTGCCATCAGTGAGACTAGCGGGACCCACAATGAG.

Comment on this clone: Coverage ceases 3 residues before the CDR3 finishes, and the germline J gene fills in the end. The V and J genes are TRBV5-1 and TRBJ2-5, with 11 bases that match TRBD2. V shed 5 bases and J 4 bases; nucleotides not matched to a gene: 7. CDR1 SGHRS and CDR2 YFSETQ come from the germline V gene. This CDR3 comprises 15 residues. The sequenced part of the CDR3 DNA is TGCGCCAGCAGGACTAGCGGGATGGTAAGAGAGACC. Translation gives CASRTSGMVRET. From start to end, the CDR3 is CASRTSGMVRETQYF.

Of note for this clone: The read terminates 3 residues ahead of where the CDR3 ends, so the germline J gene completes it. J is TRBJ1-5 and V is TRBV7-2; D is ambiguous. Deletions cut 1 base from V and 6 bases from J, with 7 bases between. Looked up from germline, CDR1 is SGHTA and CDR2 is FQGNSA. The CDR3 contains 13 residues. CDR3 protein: CASSLEEAQPQHF. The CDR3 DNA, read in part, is TGTGCCAGCAGCTTAGAAGAGGCTCAGCCC. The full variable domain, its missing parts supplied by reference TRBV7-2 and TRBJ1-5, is GAGVSQSPSNKVTEKGKDVELRCDPISGHTALYWYRQSLGQGLEFLIYFQGNSAPDKSGLPSDRFSAERTGGSVSTLTIQRTQQEDSAVYLCASSLEEAQPQHFGDGTRLSIL.

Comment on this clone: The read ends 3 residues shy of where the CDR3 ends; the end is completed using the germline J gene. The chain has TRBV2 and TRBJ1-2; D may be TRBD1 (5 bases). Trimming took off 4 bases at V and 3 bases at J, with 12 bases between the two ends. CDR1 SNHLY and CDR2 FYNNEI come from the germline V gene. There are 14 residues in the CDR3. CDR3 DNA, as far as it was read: TGTGCCAGCAGTGCGGGCAGGGAATACTATGGC. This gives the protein CASSAGREYYG. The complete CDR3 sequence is CASSAGREYYGYTF. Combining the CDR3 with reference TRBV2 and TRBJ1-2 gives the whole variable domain EPEVTQTPSHQVTQMGQEVILRCVPISNHLYFYWYRQILGQKVEFLVSFYNNEISEKSEIFDDQFSVERPDGSNFTLKIRSTKLEDSAMYFCASSAGREYYGYTFGSGTRLTVV.

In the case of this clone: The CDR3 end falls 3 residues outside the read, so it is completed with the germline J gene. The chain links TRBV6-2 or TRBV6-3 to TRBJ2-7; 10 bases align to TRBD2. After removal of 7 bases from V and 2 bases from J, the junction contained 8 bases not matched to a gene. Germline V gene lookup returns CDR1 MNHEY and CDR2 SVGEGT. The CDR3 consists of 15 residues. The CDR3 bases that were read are TGTGCCAGCACGCCTAGCGGGAGAGGGACCTACGAG. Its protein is CASTPSGRGTYE. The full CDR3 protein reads CASTPSGRGTYEQYF.